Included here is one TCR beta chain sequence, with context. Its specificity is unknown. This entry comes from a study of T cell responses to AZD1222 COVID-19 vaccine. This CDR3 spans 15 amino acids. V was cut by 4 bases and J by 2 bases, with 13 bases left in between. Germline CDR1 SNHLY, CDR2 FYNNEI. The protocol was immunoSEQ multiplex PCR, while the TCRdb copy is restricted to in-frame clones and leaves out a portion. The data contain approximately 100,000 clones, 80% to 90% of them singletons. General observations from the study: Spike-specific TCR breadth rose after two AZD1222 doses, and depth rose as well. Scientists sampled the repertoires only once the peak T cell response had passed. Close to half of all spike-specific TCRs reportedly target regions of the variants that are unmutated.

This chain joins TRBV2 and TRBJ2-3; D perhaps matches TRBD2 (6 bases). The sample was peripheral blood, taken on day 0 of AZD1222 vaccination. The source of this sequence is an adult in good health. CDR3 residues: CASSVGSGYTDTQYF. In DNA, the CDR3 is TGTGCCAGCAGTGTCGGTAGCGGCTACACAGATACGCAGTATTTT.